Included here is one T cell receptor (beta chain) sequence, with context. Its antigen is not identified. The table came from immunoSEQ multiplex PCR; TCRdb's copy has only in-frame clones and leaves some out. The sample consists of 100,000 to 120,000 clones, 88% of them appearing once. This sample was included in a study of T cell responses to AZD1222 COVID-19 vaccine. Study observations and caveats: Dominant CD4 TCR responses targeted spike regions 160-218 and 743-854.

The CDR3 extends over 11 amino acids. V gave up 6 bases and J gave up 1 base, with 3 bases separating them. CDR1 and CDR2 from the germline V gene are MNHEY and SVGAGI. The sequence was collected from an adult in good health. Specimen: peripheral blood, collected on day 0 of AZD1222 vaccination. This rearrangement joins TRBV6-5 to TRBJ1-1; D is ambiguous. The DNA of the CDR3 is TGTGCCAGCAGGAAGAACACTGAAGCTTTCTTT. Protein: CASRKNTEAFF.